Only a few counts were recorded for the clone carrying this T cell receptor beta chain. The target antigen is unknown. These data are taken from a study of CD8+ T cells in alopecia areata. About the research overall: Patients took tofacitinib for 6 to 18 months, followed by 6 drug-free months.

Study-wide points: Sequencing of scalp samples also captures resident alphabeta T cells of normal skin.

cDNA prepared by RNA extraction and subsequent reverse transcription served as the template for sequencing. Assay used: immunoSEQ multiplex PCR; TCRdb lists only in-frame clones, some missing. The sample lists some 210,000 clones; 57% were seen once. The origin of this receptor is a human donor with alopecia areata. Sequencing used CD4+ T cells sorted from blood, obtained at week 0.

CDR3 sequence (DNA): TGCAGCGTTGACAGGGTGCGGGATACGCAGTATTTT. Its translation: CSVDRVRDTQYF. The chain links TRBV29-1 to TRBJ2-3, with D perhaps TRBD1 (5 bases). The germline gives CDR1 SQVTM, CDR2 ANQGSEA. Trimming pared 3 bases from V and 6 bases from J, leaving 10 bases between. The CDR3 contains 12 residues.